One sample yielded the 31 T cell receptor beta chains listed below, sequenced in a study of human T cells and chemical hapten exposure. The sample's time point: patch test 3, about 24 weeks after DPC sensitization. Treatment indicated: therapeutic diphenylcyclopropenone sensitization with weekly scalp DPC. Using its own MiXCR run on the RACE reads, TCRdb lists one record per CDR3 protein. Seen here are fewer than 200,000 distinct CDR3 sequences, roughly a quarter observed once, and the top ten hold around 2.3%. The material was whole blood, obtained in connection with sensitization to the hapten diphenylcyclopropenone (DPC). Receptor source: a woman between 18 and 30 years old with alopecia areata. Some clones in this sample may be carry-over from other donors' samples.

This rearrangement joins TRBV2 to TRBJ2-1, with D uncertain. The CDR3 has 17 amino acids. With 6 bases removed from V and 2 bases from J, the gap between germline ends came to 20 bases. CDR1 and CDR2 (germline): SNHLY, FYNNEI. The CDR3, as DNA: TGTGCCAGCAGAAGGGCCCTACAGACTGAAACCTACAATGAGCAGTTCTTC. It specifies CASRRALQTETYNEQFF.

This rearrangement joins TRBV20-1 to TRBJ1-4; no clear D. V was clipped by 0 bases and J by 8 bases, with 7 bases between them. This CDR3 is 12 amino acids long. Per germline, CDR1 DFQATT and CDR2 SNEGSKA (reference sequence). This CDR3 is CSARDGREKLFF. CDR3 sequence (DNA): TGCAGTGCTAGAGACGGCAGAGAAAAACTGTTTTTT.

The gene calls are TRBV7-9 and TRBJ2-5; 7 bases match TRBD1. Germline lookup yields CDR1 SEHNR and CDR2 FQNEAQ (reference sequence). The V segment lost 6 bases and the J segment 7 bases; nucleotides outside the gene matches: 8. This CDR3 comprises 13 residues. Written as DNA, the CDR3 is TGTGCCAGCAGTCAAACAGGGGATGGGACCCAGTACTTC. This codes for CASSQTGDGTQYF.

The chain combines TRBV6-2 or TRBV6-3 with TRBJ2-3, with a possible D match to TRBD1 (5 bases). Germline assignment: CDR1 MNHEY and CDR2 SVGEGT. Trimming stripped 8 bases from V and 6 bases from J, with 6 bases between. The CDR3 runs 10 residues. CDR3 sequence reads: CASYRDTQYF. The CDR3 region has the DNA TGTGCCAGCTACAGGGATACGCAGTATTTT.

This clonotype was observed many times. It is unclear where the CDR3 begins or ends on the DNA, so no DNA is shown, and the CDR3 is as TCRdb lists it. The V and J genes are TRBV12-3 or TRBV12-4 and TRBJ2-2. The CDR3 length is 12 residues, termini included. Here the CDR3 reads CASSFGAGELFF.

The chain employs TRBV4-3 and TRBJ1-5; D not resolved. This CDR3 region has 13 residues. V lost 4 bases, J lost 6 bases, and 10 bases lay in between. From germline, CDR1 is LGHNA and CDR2 YSLEER. The CDR3 DNA follows: TGCGCCAGCAGCCTGGCCGCGGGTCAGCCCCAGCATTTT. This codes for CASSLAAGQPQHF.

The table lists this clonotype with a few counts. V and J are TRBV5-6 and TRBJ1-2; the match to TRBD1 covers 8 bases. Losses at the gene ends were 4 bases for V and 6 bases for J; bases not matched to a gene: 5. The CDR3 covers 13 residues. CDR1 SGHDT and CDR2 YYEEEE come from the germline V gene. The CDR3 coding sequence is TGTGCCAGCAGCCGGACAGGGATGCATGGCTACACCTTC. Its translation is CASSRTGMHGYTF.

The chain uses TRBV4-1 and TRBJ2-4, with D possibly being TRBD2 (6 bases). The CDR3 sequence is 13 residues long. The germline gives CDR1 MGHRA, CDR2 YSYEKL. V was pared by 4 bases and J by 11 bases, with 15 bases between. The DNA for the CDR3 is TGCGCCAGCAGCCGAATCGACGGGGGTTTTCAGTACTTC. Its protein is CASSRIDGGFQYF.

This clonotype was observed at least ten times. This chain connects TRBV27 to TRBJ2-1; TRBD1 agrees at 10 bases. Germline V lookup: CDR1 MNHEY, CDR2 SMNVEV (reference sequence). The trim removed 4 bases at V and 7 bases at J, leaving 4 bases unmatched. The CDR3 is made up of 14 amino acids. In DNA, the CDR3 is TGTGCCAGCAGTTCCCGGGACAGGGGAAATGAGCAGTTCTTC. Translation: CASSSRDRGNEQFF.

The rearrangement uses TRBV13 and TRBJ2-7, with unresolved D. Germline assignment: CDR1 PRHDT and CDR2 FYEKMQ (reference sequence). V was pared by 5 bases and J by 3 bases, with 8 bases between. The CDR3 is 12 amino acids. The CDR3 DNA reads as TGTGCCAGCAGCGCATACAGCTACGAGCAGTACTTC. Translated: CASSAYSYEQYF.

The V gene is TRBV20-1, the J gene TRBJ2-2; D unresolved. The CDR3 is made up of 14 amino acids. V lost 0 bases, J lost 0 bases, and 5 bases lay in between. Germline CDR1 is DFQATT and CDR2 is SNEGSKA (reference sequence). The CDR3 loop reads CSARDSPNTGELFF. As DNA, the CDR3 is TGCAGTGCTAGAGATAGCCCGAACACCGGGGAGCTGTTTTTT.

The chain joins TRBV20-1 to TRBJ1-1, with a weak D call TRBD1 (5 bases). Germline V gives CDR1 DFQATT, CDR2 SNEGSKA (reference sequence). The ends were cut back, 4 bases at V and 6 bases at J, with 18 bases in the middle. This CDR3 comprises 14 residues. Written as DNA, the CDR3 is TGCAGTGCTAAGTTCGAGGGGACGGCCGCTGAAGCTTTCTTT. Its protein product is CSAKFEGTAAEAFF.

The chain carries TRBV29-1 and TRBJ2-7; TRBD2 matches at 8 bases. This CDR3 contains 13 residues. CDR1 and CDR2 from the germline V gene are SQVTM and ANQGSEA. J lost 4 bases, V lost 6 bases, and 8 bases had no gene match. The CDR3, as DNA: TGCAGCGTACTTGGACGGGAGGGGTACGAGCAGTACTTC. This translates into CSVLGREGYEQYF.

This clonotype has a handful of counts. The rearrangement links TRBV20-1 to TRBJ2-7; D gene uncertain. V lost 6 bases and J 1 base, leaving 16 bases between the germline ends. The length of the CDR3 is 14 residues. Germline V CDR1 and CDR2: DFQATT, SNEGSKA (reference sequence). In DNA form, the CDR3 reads TGCAGTGCCCCTCGTCCTGGGTATTCCTACGAGCAGTACTTC. It encodes CSAPRPGYSYEQYF.

The CDR3, as DNA: TGCAGTGCTAGAGGGACCCAGGGGACTGAAGCTTTCTTT. Its protein product is CSARGTQGTEAFF. This chain uses TRBV20-1 with TRBJ1-1; D possibly corresponds to TRBD1 (6 bases). Germline-derived CDR1 and CDR2 are DFQATT and SNEGSKA (reference sequence). V was pared by 1 base and J by 5 bases, with 11 bases between. This CDR3 has 13 residues.

The gene calls are TRBV6-4 and TRBJ2-1; D tentatively fits TRBD1 or TRBD2 (6 bases each). The CDR3 length is 13 residues. V lost 4 bases, J lost 8 bases, and 12 bases lay in between. Germline CDR1 and CDR2: MRHNA and SNTAGT. The CDR3 region is CASSVGGHDEQFF. CDR3 bases: TGTGCCAGCAGTGTCGGGGGCCACGATGAGCAGTTCTTC.

The gene calls are TRBV20-1 and TRBJ2-1; weak D call: TRBD2 (5 bases). The CDR3 contains 12 residues. Trimming took off 2 bases at V and 7 bases at J, with 9 bases between the two ends. CDR1 and CDR2 (germline): DFQATT, SNEGSKA (reference sequence). CDR3 nucleotides: TGCAGTGCTAGACCGGGGTGGAATGAGCAGTTCTTC. This gives the protein CSARPGWNEQFF.

The V call is TRBV5-4, the J call TRBJ2-4; 7 nucleotides align to TRBD1. Germline V gene data show CDR1 as SGHNT and CDR2 as YYREEE (reference sequence). J gave up 5 bases and V 4 bases, and 6 bases lay outside the gene matches. CDR3 size: 14 residues. This chain's CDR3 is CASSPGQAENIQYF. The CDR3 bases are TGTGCCAGCAGCCCTGGACAGGCGGAAAACATTCAGTACTTC.

This chain joins TRBV27 and TRBJ2-2; D gene uncertain. Germline loops: CDR1 MNHEY, CDR2 SMNVEV (reference sequence). With 2 bases removed from V and 7 bases from J, the gap between germline ends came to 8 bases. The CDR3 consists of 13 residues. The CDR3 DNA follows: TGTGCCAGCAGTTTAGTGGTATACGGGGAGCTGTTTTTT. This gives the protein CASSLVVYGELFF.

This clonotype was counted a few times. The V call is TRBV20-1, the J call TRBJ1-6; D is unclear. Trimming removed 3 bases from V and 8 bases from J, with 8 bases in between. Germline CDR1 reads DFQATT; CDR2 reads SNEGSKA (reference sequence). The CDR3 loop spans 12 amino acids. CDR3 protein: CSAREVDSPLHF. Here the CDR3 DNA reads TGCAGTGCTAGGGAGGTAGATTCACCCCTCCACTTT.

CDR3: CSAREGGSNQPQHF. The CDR3 DNA follows: TGCAGTGCTAGAGAAGGGGGAAGCAATCAGCCCCAGCATTTT. V gene TRBV20-1 combines with J gene TRBJ1-5; D may be TRBD1 (6 bases). CDR3 length: 14 residues. Trimming pared 0 bases from V and 1 base from J, leaving 7 bases between. Looked up from germline, CDR1 is DFQATT and CDR2 is SNEGSKA (reference sequence).

This rearrangement joins TRBV29-1 to TRBJ2-1, with 7 bases identical to TRBD1. Germline CDR1 is SQVTM and CDR2 is ANQGSEA. With 7 bases clipped from V and 6 bases from J, the junction kept 3 bases outside the gene matches. The CDR3 covers 11 residues. The CDR3: CSGDRVNEQFF. Written as DNA, the CDR3 is TGCAGCGGCGACAGGGTCAATGAGCAGTTCTTC.

This clonotype came up many times. The chain couples TRBV4-2 to TRBJ2-7, with D maybe TRBD2 (5 bases). The V end was cut by 3 bases, the J end by 0 bases, with 6 bases between. The CDR3 is 13 residues long. The germline V gene has CDR1 LGHNA and CDR2 YNFKEQ. The CDR3 spells CASSHGISYEQYF. CDR3 nucleotides: TGTGCCAGCAGCCACGGGATCTCCTACGAGCAGTACTTC.

In its sample, this clonotype was seen a few times. The CDR3 DNA is TGTGCCAGCAGTGAGGGACGGGCTAGCACAGATACGCAGTATTTT. Amino acids: CASSEGRASTDTQYF. The gene calls are TRBV7-9 and TRBJ2-3; D possibly uses TRBD1 or TRBD2 (5 bases each). The CDR3 is made up of 15 amino acids. The V gene lost 6 bases and the J gene lost 0 bases, with 13 bases spanning the gap. The germline gives CDR1 SEHNR, CDR2 FQNEAQ (reference sequence).

This clonotype came up many times. This chain connects TRBV16 to TRBJ1-2; weak D call: TRBD1 (5 bases). The V end lost 0 bases, the J end lost 6 bases, and 11 bases lay between the germline ends. This CDR3 spans 14 amino acids. CDR1 and CDR2 (germline): KGHSY, FQNENV. The CDR3 bases are TGTGCCAGCAGCCAATCGTCAGGGTATCATGGCTACACCTTC. This encodes CASSQSSGYHGYTF. Combining the CDR3 with reference TRBV16 and TRBJ1-2 gives the whole variable domain GEEVAQTPKHLVRGEGQKAKLYCAPIKGHSYVFWYQQVLKNEFKFLISFQNENVFDETGMPKERFSAKCLPNSPCSLEIQATKLEDSAVYFCASSQSSGYHGYTFGSGTRLTVV.

This sequence joins TRBV9 and TRBJ2-3; D not resolved. Trimming took off 2 bases at V and 0 bases at J, with 10 bases between the two ends. The CDR3 consists of 15 residues. Germline V gene lookup returns CDR1 SGDLS and CDR2 YYNGEE. Here the CDR3 DNA reads TGTGCCAGCAGCGTTGTTGGGGTTAGCACAGATACGCAGTATTTT. It encodes CASSVVGVSTDTQYF.

The V call is TRBV20-1, the J call TRBJ2-7; unclear D gene. This CDR3 spans 12 amino acids. CDR1 and CDR2 (germline): DFQATT, SNEGSKA (reference sequence). Trimming cost V 5 bases and J 5 bases, with 13 bases left between them. The CDR3 loop reads CSAARIVNEQYF. The DNA for the CDR3 is TGCAGTGCTGCTCGAATTGTTAACGAGCAGTACTTC.

This clonotype was seen a few times. V is TRBV4-1 and J is TRBJ1-5; D gene uncertain. CDR3 size: 14 residues. Germline V lookup: CDR1 MGHRA, CDR2 YSYEKL. Trimming pared 5 bases from V and 2 bases from J, leaving 10 bases between. CDR3 nucleotides: TGCGCCAGCAGCAAATATTTGGGCAATCAGCCCCAGCATTTT. Encoded protein: CASSKYLGNQPQHF.

The chain is built from TRBV5-1 and TRBJ2-5, with D perhaps matching TRBD2 (6 bases). CDR1 SGHRS and CDR2 YFSETQ come from the germline V gene. Trimming shortened V by 0 bases and J by 13 bases, and 13 bases separated the two germline ends. CDR3 size: 12 residues. CDR3 nucleotide sequence: TGCGCCAGCAGCTTGGATAGCGGCGGACTGTACTTC. Translating it yields CASSLDSGGLYF.

The J gene is TRBJ2-7, the V gene TRBV29-1, with 11 bases identical to TRBD2. The CDR3 totals 14 residues. V dropped 6 bases and J dropped 6; count of bases not matched to a gene: 10. The germline V gene encodes CDR1 SQVTM and CDR2 ANQGSEA. The CDR3 region is CSVPGELAGAEQYF. The CDR3 bases are TGCAGCGTCCCAGGGGAACTAGCGGGAGCCGAGCAGTACTTC.

This chain links TRBV27 with TRBJ1-1, with D perhaps TRBD1 (5 bases). This CDR3 has 15 amino acids. CDR1 MNHEY and CDR2 SMNVEV come from the germline V gene (reference sequence). Between the trimmed V and J ends, which lost 5 bases and 4 bases, there was a span of 17 bases. In DNA form, the CDR3 reads TGTGCCAGCAGTCCCCGGGGGGTTTCGGGCACTGAAGCTTTCTTT. Residues: CASSPRGVSGTEAFF.